These 22 T cell receptor beta chains were all obtained from the same sample, sequenced in a study of blood T cell repertoires in COVID-19. The data were produced by immunoSEQ multiplex PCR, yet TCRdb's version contains in-frame clones alone and is incomplete. Among under 500,000 clones listed, over 75% were seen once. The sequenced material came from PBMCs or T cells enriched from blood (not recorded which). All receptors derive from a man aged 25 to 40 who had recovered from COVID-19.

The genes are TRBV5-6 and TRBJ2-5, with D possibly being TRBD1 (5 bases). The germline V gene encodes CDR1 SGHDT and CDR2 YYEEEE. The CDR3 length is 15 residues. The V end lost 4 bases, the J end lost 2 bases, and 15 bases lay between the germline ends. CDR3 loop: CASSLMETDQETQYF. The CDR3 DNA sequence: TGTGCCAGCAGCCTCATGGAGACAGATCAAGAGACCCAGTACTTC.

The J gene is TRBJ2-7, the V gene TRBV3-1 (or the pseudogene TRBV3-2); D unresolved. The V and J ends lost 4 bases and 1 base respectively, with 5 bases between them. The length of the CDR3 is 12 residues. Germline lookup yields CDR1 LGHDT and CDR2 YNNKEL (reference sequence). The CDR3: CASSRVSYEQYF. CDR3 DNA: TGTGCCAGCAGCCGAGTATCCTACGAGCAGTACTTC.

This sequence joins TRBV27 and TRBJ1-2; maybe TRBD1 (6 bases). V dropped 3 bases and J dropped 3 bases, with 11 bases sitting between them. Per the germline V gene, CDR1 is MNHEY and CDR2 is SMNVEV (reference sequence). The CDR3 is 14 residues long. The CDR3, as DNA: TGTGCCAGCAGTTTTGGCAGGGGCGACTATGGCTACACCTTC. Protein product: CASSFGRGDYGYTF.

The chain has TRBV9 and TRBJ1-4; no clear D. Germline values: CDR1 SGDLS, CDR2 YYNGEE. Trimming removed 9 bases from V and 8 bases from J, with 20 bases in between. CDR3 size: 14 residues. The CDR3 bases are TGTGCCACTATCCACCGGGGTGGTTCGGAAAAACTGTTTTTT. This gives the protein CATIHRGGSEKLFF.

This rearrangement joins TRBV7-9 to TRBJ2-1, with TRBD2 matching over 7 bases. This CDR3 is built from 16 residues. J was trimmed by 4 bases and V by 2 bases; bases with no gene match: 8. Germline CDR1 and CDR2: SEHNR and FQNEAQ (reference sequence). The CDR3 reads CASSLLAGEEYNEQFF. The CDR3, as DNA: TGTGCCAGCAGCTTATTGGCGGGAGAGGAGTACAATGAGCAGTTCTTC.

The J gene is TRBJ2-7, the V gene TRBV7-8; 8 bases agree with TRBD2. With V trimmed by 5 bases and J by 4 bases, 13 bases remained unmatched. The CDR3 has 16 amino acids. Germline CDR1 SGHVS, CDR2 FQNEAQ. In DNA, the CDR3 is TGTGCCAGCAGCCCATACTGGACTAGCTCTGGTTACGAGCAGTACTTC. Translation gives CASSPYWTSSGYEQYF.

The rearrangement uses TRBV6-2 or TRBV6-3 and TRBJ2-7, with 10 positions matching TRBD2. V shed 2 bases, J shed 3 bases, and the junction held 7 bases outside the gene matches. The CDR3 is 16 amino acids. Germline loops: CDR1 MNHEY, CDR2 SVGEGT. CDR3 loop: CASSYPGLAIFYEQYF. The CDR3 bases are TGTGCCAGCAGTTACCCGGGACTAGCGATTTTCTACGAGCAGTACTTC.

This chain uses TRBV7-9 with TRBJ2-1, with 9 bases aligning to TRBD2. The CDR3 is 14 residues long. From germline, CDR1 is SEHNR and CDR2 FQNEAQ (reference sequence). Unmatched junction bases numbered 9, after V lost 7 bases and J lost 8 bases. The chain's CDR3 is CASTIAGVSDEQFF. The CDR3 nucleotides are TGTGCCAGCACCATAGCGGGAGTTTCGGATGAGCAGTTCTTC.

This chain links TRBV6-5 with TRBJ2-2; possible D gene TRBD1, 5 bases. Germline-derived CDR1 and CDR2 are MNHEY and SVGAGI. V shed 8 bases and J shed 8 bases, with 18 bases lying between them. This CDR3 has 14 residues. CDR3 loop: CASLDRLTPGELFF. For the CDR3, the DNA is TGTGCCAGCTTAGACAGACTCACACCGGGGGAGCTGTTTTTT.

The V call is TRBV11-2, the J call TRBJ1-3, with TRBD1 identical over 7 bases. Trimming took 5 bases from V and 2 from J; bases not matched to a gene: 9. Looked up from germline, CDR1 is SGHAT and CDR2 is FQNNGV. The CDR3 length is 16 residues. The CDR3, as DNA: TGTGCCAGCAGCCTACAGGGGCCGCGAACTGGAAACACCATATATTTT. It yields the protein CASSLQGPRTGNTIYF.

J is TRBJ2-5 and V is TRBV5-1, with TRBD2 identical over 8 bases. V trimming: 5 bases; J trimming: 5 bases; junction bases outside the gene matches: 11. The CDR3 runs 15 residues. The germline V gene has CDR1 SGHRS and CDR2 YFSETQ. CDR3 in DNA: TGCGCCAGCAGAGGTCTAACTAGCGGCAGGGAGACCCAGTACTTC. Its protein product is CASRGLTSGRETQYF.

CDR3 in DNA: TGCGCCAGCAGGCAGGGGGGCGCCTACAATGAGCAGTTCTTC. This gives the protein CASRQGGAYNEQFF. J is TRBJ2-1 and V is TRBV10-2, with a weak D call TRBD1 (7 bases). Trimming left V 6 bases short and J 2 bases short, with 11 bases between. The germline V gene encodes CDR1 WSHSY and CDR2 SAAADI. The length of the CDR3 is 14 residues.

The rearrangement uses TRBV10-3 and TRBJ2-7; D gene unclear. Trimming removed 0 bases from V and 1 base from J, with 7 bases in between. Germline CDR1 ENHRY, CDR2 SYGVKD. The CDR3 extends over 14 amino acids. Here the CDR3 reads CAISESIRSYEQYF. CDR3 coding DNA: TGTGCCATCAGTGAGTCGATCAGGTCCTACGAGCAGTACTTC.

CDR3 bases: TGTGCCGCGGGGGACAGGGGGCGAAATCAGCCCCAGCATTTT. Its translation: CAAGDRGRNQPQHF. The V call is TRBV6-5, the J call TRBJ1-5; 12 bases match TRBD1. The germline CDR1 and CDR2 sequences are MNHEY and SVGAGI. Trimming took 11 bases from V and 4 from J; bases not matched to a gene: 6. The CDR3 is made up of 14 amino acids.

The chain uses TRBV5-6 and TRBJ1-6; D unclear. V was trimmed by 0 bases and J by 0 bases, leaving 10 bases between them. The germline V gene has CDR1 SGHDT and CDR2 YYEEEE. The CDR3 has 17 residues. The CDR3 is CASSLVQDSSYNSPLHF. The CDR3 nucleotides are TGTGCCAGCAGCTTGGTCCAGGATAGCTCCTATAATTCACCCCTCCACTTT. The full variable domain, with the rest looked up from reference TRBV5-6 and TRBJ1-6, is DAGVTQSPTHLIKTRGQQVTLRCSPKSGHDTVSWYQQALGQGPQFIFQYYEEEERQRGNFPDRFSGHQFPNYSSELNVNALLLGDSALYLCASSLVQDSSYNSPLHFGNGTRLTVT.

The V call is TRBV5-1, the J call TRBJ2-3, with 9 bases that match TRBD1. CDR1 is SGHRS, CDR2 YFSETQ, per germline. Trimming at V came to 3 bases and at J to 0 bases, leaving 5 bases not matched to a gene. There are 16 residues in the CDR3. CDR3 bases: TGCGCCAGCAGCTCACGTGGACAGGGGAGCACAGATACGCAGTATTTT. This sequence encodes CASSSRGQGSTDTQYF. The full variable domain, in which reference TRBV5-1 and TRBJ2-3 provide the parts outside the CDR3, is KAGVTQTPRYLIKTRGQQVTLSCSPISGHRSVSWYQQTPGQGLQFLFEYFSETQRNKGNFPGRFSGRQFSNSRSEMNVSTLELGDSALYLCASSSRGQGSTDTQYFGPGTRLTVL.

The chain has TRBV19 and TRBJ1-5; maybe TRBD1 (5 bases). Trimming stripped 7 bases from V and 0 bases from J, with 16 bases between. Germline CDR1 LNHDA, CDR2 SQIVND (reference sequence). There are 16 residues in the CDR3. CDR3 coding DNA: TGTGCCAGTACCAAGATGTCGGACAATAGCAATCAGCCCCAGCATTTT. This gives the protein CASTKMSDNSNQPQHF.

The chain has TRBV10-1 and TRBJ2-1; possibly TRBD1 for D (6 bases). CDR1 is WNHNN, CDR2 SYGVQD, per germline (reference sequence). The CDR3 is made up of 14 amino acids. V lost 0 bases to trimming and J lost 4 bases, with 7 bases between them. Here the CDR3 reads CASSESGQYNEQFF. CDR3 sequence (DNA): TGCGCCAGCAGTGAGTCTGGACAGTACAATGAGCAGTTCTTC.

The V call is TRBV5-6, the J call TRBJ1-5; tentative D call: TRBD1 (6 bases). The V end lost 5 bases, the J end lost 0 bases, and 12 bases lay between the germline ends. The length of the CDR3 is 15 residues. Germline CDR1 and CDR2: SGHDT and YYEEEE. The CDR3 DNA is TGTGCCAGCAGACTCTACAGGGTTAGCAATCAGCCCCAGCATTTT. Protein product: CASRLYRVSNQPQHF.

The chain recombines TRBV4-1 with TRBJ1-1, with unresolved D. V lost 4 bases, J lost 0 bases, and 6 bases lay in between. Per germline, CDR1 MGHRA and CDR2 YSYEKL. The CDR3 sequence is 13 residues long. CDR3 amino acids: CASSLYVNTEAFF. Written as DNA, the CDR3 is TGCGCCAGCAGCCTCTACGTGAACACTGAAGCTTTCTTT.

CDR3 nucleotide sequence: TGTGCCATGGGACTAGGGAACACCGGGGAGCTGTTTTTT. Encoded protein: CAMGLGNTGELFF. The J gene is TRBJ2-2, the V gene TRBV10-3, with 8 bases matching TRBD2. CDR1 is ENHRY and CDR2 is SYGVKD in the germline V gene. The ends lost 9 bases at V and 1 base at J; junction bases unmatched: 1. The CDR3 extends over 13 amino acids.

This chain uses TRBV7-6 with TRBJ2-7; TRBD1 agrees at 11 bases. Germline V gene data show CDR1 as SGHVS and CDR2 as FNYEAQ. Trimming at V came to 5 bases and at J to 3 bases, leaving 6 bases not matched to a gene. The length of the CDR3 is 15 residues. CDR3 sequence reads: CASSVTGTGGYEQYF. In DNA, the CDR3 is TGTGCCAGCAGCGTTACCGGGACAGGGGGCTACGAGCAGTACTTC.